The present TCR beta chain was sequenced within a study of identical twins. Study-level results: The models systematically underestimated how much out-of-frame TCR alpha was shared in monozygotic twins. A lower insertion count was a feature of abundant cord blood beta clonotypes, with no such feature in memory repertoires.

Germline assignment: CDR1 SGHKS and CDR2 YYEKEE (reference sequence). This CDR3 contains 15 residues. V lost 1 base to trimming and J lost 4 bases, with 13 bases between them. TCRdb recomputed calls from the 5' RACE reads with MiXCR, one row per CDR3 protein. The sample has some 440,000 distinct CDR3 sequences; 24% are singletons. This clonotype was seen a handful of times. Antigen specificity is unknown. The sample also formed part of further work on T cells expressing NK-cell markers. That investigation notes: Most of the eight sequenced donors were HCMV-seropositive; one was seronegative.

This chain joins TRBV5-5 and TRBJ2-3, with a weak D call TRBD2 (5 bases). The specimen was CD4+ T cells sorted from blood. This TCR was sampled from a woman between 18 and 29 years old in good health. The CDR3 nucleotides read TGTGCCAGCAGCTTGAGCGGACGAGTCGCAGATACGCAGTATTTT. It specifies CASSLSGRVADTQYF.